The 18 T cell receptor beta chains below were found in one sample sequenced in a study of T cell changes during pregnancy in multiple sclerosis. Assay: immunoSEQ multiplex PCR; the TCRdb copy retains only in-frame clones and omits some. The profile shows more than 25,000 clones, approximately 88% of them singletons. The sample consisted of CD8+ T cells from peripheral blood mononuclear cells, taken in the first trimester of pregnancy. All receptors derive from a female donor with multiple sclerosis, enrolled in a pregnancy study.

The rearrangement links TRBV6-1 to TRBJ1-4; 7 bases match TRBD1. The junction had 6 bases not matched to a gene; V was cut back by 3 bases and J by 5 bases. Germline assignment: CDR1 MNHNS and CDR2 SASEGT. CDR3 length: 15 amino acids. The CDR3, as DNA: TGTGCCAGCAGTGATTACGCAGGGGGGAATGAAAAACTGTTTTTT. Protein: CASSDYAGGNEKLFF.

This chain connects TRBV28 to TRBJ1-5; D call uncertain. V shed 5 bases and J shed 1 base, with 6 bases lying between them. Germline V gene data show CDR1 as MDHEN and CDR2 as SYDVKM. There are 13 residues in the CDR3. The CDR3: CASSLSSNQPQHF. In DNA form, the CDR3 reads TGTGCCAGCAGTCTTAGCAGCAATCAGCCCCAGCATTTT.

The chain couples TRBV27 to TRBJ1-5; 12 bases map to TRBD1. The CDR3 length is 15 residues. Germline CDR1 reads MNHEY; CDR2 reads SMNVEV (reference sequence). With 2 bases clipped from V and 7 bases from J, the junction kept 3 bases outside the gene matches. CDR3 coding DNA: TGTGCCAGCAGTTTAGGGACAGGGGGCGAGCAGCCCCAGCATTTT. This sequence encodes CASSLGTGGEQPQHF.

V usage is TRBV5-4 and J usage is TRBJ1-2; 8 positions agree with TRBD1. From germline, CDR1 is SGHNT and CDR2 YYREEE (reference sequence). V lost 6 bases, J lost 6 bases, and 1 base stayed unmatched. CDR3 length: 11 residues. CDR3 region: CASTQGDGYTF. CDR3 coding DNA: TGTGCCAGCACACAGGGGGATGGCTACACCTTC.

The chain employs TRBV5-4 and TRBJ2-7, with unresolved D. Trimming took 4 bases from V and 2 from J, leaving 13 bases between them. Germline V gives CDR1 SGHNT, CDR2 YYREEE (reference sequence). This CDR3 region has 14 residues. The CDR3 DNA reads as TGTGCCAGCAGCCTGGACGGCGGAACCTACGAGCAGTACTTC. Protein: CASSLDGGTYEQYF.

The rearrangement joins TRBV5-3 to TRBJ1-2; D is perhaps TRBD1 (6 bases). TRBV5-3 is annotated as an ORF whose role is uncertain. Trimming took off 5 bases at V and 3 bases at J, with 14 bases between the two ends. This CDR3 has 14 residues. CDR3 nucleotides: TGTGCCAGAAGTGGGCAGGGGCGCGACTATGGCTACACCTTC. It codes for CARSGQGRDYGYTF.

This clone was recorded only once. The J gene is TRBJ2-1, the V gene TRBV29-1; D is unresolved. V was clipped by 1 base and J by 8 bases, with 12 bases between them. CDR3 length: 13 residues. The germline CDR1 and CDR2 sequences are SQVTM and ANQGSEA. The CDR3 sequence: CSVEVSEWDEQFF. CDR3 in DNA: TGCAGCGTTGAAGTCTCGGAGTGGGATGAGCAGTTCTTC.

The chain employs TRBV5-6 and TRBJ2-7; 10 bases are a match to TRBD1. The CDR3 extends over 13 amino acids. V dropped 4 bases and J dropped 9; count of bases not matched to a gene: 7. Germline-derived CDR1 and CDR2 are SGHDT and YYEEEE. CDR3 sequence: CASSPGTGDRQYF. The CDR3 nucleotides read TGTGCCAGCAGCCCCGGGACAGGGGATCGGCAGTACTTC.

The V and J genes are TRBV9 and TRBJ1-2; TRBD1 might be the D (6 bases). Trimming removed 2 bases from V and 2 bases from J, with 10 bases in between. Germline V CDR1 and CDR2: SGDLS, YYNGEE. The CDR3 totals 14 residues. The CDR3: CASSVDRNNYGYTF. The CDR3 nucleotides are TGTGCCAGCAGCGTGGACAGAAACAACTATGGCTACACCTTC.

CDR3 in amino acids: CASSQEPRQAHYGYTF. The CDR3 nucleotides are TGCGCCAGCAGCCAAGAACCAAGACAGGCCCACTATGGCTACACCTTC. The chain is built from TRBV4-1 and TRBJ1-2; possibly TRBD1 for D (6 bases). Trimming took off 0 bases at V and 3 bases at J, with 14 bases between the two ends. From germline, CDR1 is MGHRA and CDR2 YSYEKL. The CDR3 loop spans 16 amino acids.

The chain recombines TRBV30 with TRBJ1-1; D is unclear. V lost 2 bases and J lost 6, with 13 bases in between. The CDR3 covers 13 residues. The germline V gene has CDR1 GTSNPN and CDR2 SVGIG (reference sequence). This CDR3 reads CAWSRGDQPEAFF. The DNA of the CDR3 is TGTGCCTGGAGTCGCGGAGACCAACCTGAAGCTTTCTTT.

This chain connects TRBV6-1 to TRBJ1-5; 9 bases fit TRBD1. With V trimmed by 3 bases and J by 6 bases, 6 bases remained unmatched. Germline V gene lookup returns CDR1 MNHNS and CDR2 SASEGT. The CDR3 consists of 15 residues. This CDR3 is CASSDPGQGGQPQHF. The CDR3 DNA reads as TGTGCCAGCAGTGACCCGGGACAGGGCGGTCAGCCCCAGCATTTT.

The V gene is TRBV5-6, the J gene TRBJ2-7, with 9 bases identical to TRBD2. CDR3 length: 14 residues. J gave up 6 bases and V 1 base, and 5 bases lay outside the gene matches. From germline, CDR1 is SGHDT and CDR2 YYEEEE. CDR3 bases: TGTGCCAGCAGCTTGAGCGGGGGGCGGGTCGAGCAGTACTTC. Translation gives CASSLSGGRVEQYF.

This clone came up many times. The chain joins TRBV7-2 to TRBJ1-1; a weak D match, TRBD1 (5 bases). The V gene lost 1 base and the J gene lost 1 base, with 10 bases spanning the gap. The CDR3 totals 15 residues. The germline V gene encodes CDR1 SGHTA and CDR2 FQGNSA. This CDR3 reads CASSLGGGANTEAFF. DNA for the CDR3: TGTGCCAGCAGCTTAGGGGGAGGGGCGAACACTGAAGCTTTCTTT. Looking up the rest from reference TRBV7-2 and TRBJ1-1 gives the full variable domain: GAGVSQSPSNKVTEKGKDVELRCDPISGHTALYWYRQSLGQGLEFLIYFQGNSAPDKSGLPSDRFSAERTGGSVSTLTIQRTQQEDSAVYLCASSLGGGANTEAFFGQGTRLTVV.

The chain employs TRBV4-2 and TRBJ1-5, with 9 nucleotides matching TRBD1. Germline V CDR1 and CDR2: LGHNA, YNFKEQ. Losses at the gene ends were 3 bases for V and 5 bases for J; bases not matched to a gene: 5. The CDR3 extends over 15 amino acids. The CDR3 loop reads CASSHNRGLYQPQHF. In DNA, the CDR3 is TGTGCCAGCAGCCACAACAGGGGGCTCTATCAGCCCCAGCATTTT.

This chain uses TRBV4-3 with TRBJ1-2; D ambiguous. From germline, CDR1 is LGHNA and CDR2 YSLEER. V lost 2 bases and J 3 bases, leaving 13 bases between the germline ends. This CDR3 spans 15 amino acids. The CDR3: CASSQSGGWDYGYTF. The DNA for the CDR3 is TGCGCCAGCAGCCAATCGGGCGGGTGGGACTATGGCTACACCTTC.

The rearrangement links TRBV4-1 to TRBJ2-3, with 13 bases fitting TRBD2. V shed 4 bases and J 6 bases; nucleotides not matched to a gene: 10. Germline loops: CDR1 MGHRA, CDR2 YSYEKL. This CDR3 is 17 amino acids long. CDR3 residues: CASSPATSGRPQDTQYF. The DNA of the CDR3 is TGCGCCAGCAGCCCCGCGACTAGCGGGAGGCCGCAGGATACGCAGTATTTT.

This clone appeared a single time. V and J are TRBV27 and TRBJ1-5; 7 nucleotides align to TRBD1. In germline, CDR1 is MNHEY, CDR2 SMNVEV (reference sequence). CDR3 size: 14 residues. V shed 5 bases, J shed 2 bases, and the junction held 3 bases outside the gene matches. The CDR3: CASSETGGNQPQHF. In DNA, the CDR3 is TGTGCCAGCAGTGAAACAGGGGGCAATCAGCCCCAGCATTTT.